The rows below give T cell receptor beta chains drawn from one sample of a study of cytomegalovirus exposure and HLA in healthy donors. Generated by immunoSEQ multiplex PCR, the TCRdb table keeps only in-frame clones and is missing some. The table records approximately 120,000 clones, 65% to 85% of them present only once. The sequenced material came from PBMCs. Receptors were obtained from a man between 18 and 35 years old in good health and CMV-seropositive. CDR3s include the opening cysteine and the closing phenylalanine or tryptophan. A D gene is named only where the DNA matches it firmly. Expanded clones are given a class, and other clones once, few, many or no size at all.

TRBD1 TRBJ1-3 once TRBV11-2 TGTGCCAGCAGGGCAGGGGGCAACAGACCGTCTGGAAACACCATATATTTT CASRAGGNRPSGNTIYF
- TRBJ1-2 - TRBV30 TGTGCCTGGAGCCTAAGCGGGGGGCATGGCTACACCTTC CAWSLSGGHGYTF
- TRBJ2-1 - TRBV18 TGTGCCAGCTCACCAACGGGGATGCATGAGCAGTTCTTC CASSPTGMHEQFF
- TRBJ2-1 - TRBV5-1 TGCGCCAGTTACGAGATAAGCTCCTACAATGAGCAGTTCTTC CASYEISSYNEQFF
- TRBJ2-1 - TRBV9 TGTGCCAGCAGCCCTGAACAGGGTGAGCAGTTCTTC CASSPEQGEQFF
TRBD1 TRBJ1-2 - TRBV4-1 TGCGCCAGCAGCCAAGTACAGGGGGGTAGCTATGGCTACACCTTC CASSQVQGGSYGYTF
- TRBJ2-1 - TRBV9 TGTGCCAGCAGCGAAGGGGGCTCCTACAATGAGCAGTTCTTC CASSEGGSYNEQFF
- TRBJ1-2 many TRBV7-9 TGTGCCAGCAGCTTGCGGACTTCTAACTATGGCTACACCTTC CASSLRTSNYGYTF
- TRBJ1-4 few TRBV7-2 TGTGCCAGCAGCTTAGTAAGCCTAAATGGTGTTGAAAAACTGTTTTTT CASSLVSLNGVEKLFF
TRBD2 TRBJ2-1 - TRBV9 TGTGCCAGTTCGACTAGCGGGGGATACAATGAGCAGTTCTTC CASSTSGGYNEQFF
- TRBJ2-3 - TRBV27 TGTGCCAGCAGTTTAAGCCCCCTCACAGATACGCAGTATTTT CASSLSPLTDTQYF
- TRBJ1-2 - TRBV5-1 TGCGCCAGCAGCTCATCAGGGCAGGATGGCTACACCTTC CASSSSGQDGYTF
- TRBJ1-2 - TRBV6-5 TGTGCCAGCAGTTACTCTCATAACTATGGCTACACCTTC CASSYSHNYGYTF
TRBD1 TRBJ2-2 few TRBV6-5 TGTGCCAGCAGTCGAACACAGGGGGCTATCGGGGAGCTGTTTTTT CASSRTQGAIGELFF
TRBD2 TRBJ2-3 - TRBV9 TGTGCCAGCAGCGTAGCGGGAGGGCTCACAGATACGCAGTATTTT CASSVAGGLTDTQYF
TRBD2 TRBJ2-5 - TRBV10-2 TGCGCCACCGCTAGCGGGGGGGCGGTACGGTCAGAGACCCAGTACTTC CATASGGAVRSETQYF
- TRBJ2-5 - TRBV5-6 TGTGCCAGTTCAGGGCGGGGCCGAGAGACCCAGTACTTC CASSGRGRETQYF
- TRBJ2-1 few TRBV6-1 TGTGCCAGCAGTGACTATGTGGGAGCCGTCAATGAGCAGTTCTTC CASSDYVGAVNEQFF
TRBD1 TRBJ1-3 few TRBV7-9 TGTGCCAGCAGACCGCAGGGGGACACCATATATTTT CASRPQGDTIYF
- TRBJ1-1 - TRBV5-1 TGCGCCAGCAGCTACCGCCGCGGGAGCTTCCAAGCTTTCTTT CASSYRRGSFQAFF
- TRBJ2-1 - TRBV18 TGTGCCAGCTCACCAGACCGAGAGAGGTGGAATGAGCAGTTCTTC CASSPDRERWNEQFF
- TRBJ1-1 - TRBV30 TGTGCCTGGAGCGCCATTACAGTTGGTGAAGCTTTCTTT CAWSAITVGEAFF
- TRBJ2-3 - TRBV5-1 TGCGCCAGCAGCCAAGGACAAAGCACAGATACGCAGTATTTT CASSQGQSTDTQYF
TRBD1 TRBJ2-7 few TRBV19 TGTGCCAGTAGTGCCGGGACAGGGGCCTACGAGCAGTACTTC CASSAGTGAYEQYF
TRBD1 TRBJ1-6 - TRBV30 TGTGCCTGGAAATTTGGGACAGGACCTTGGTCACCCCTCCACTTT CAWKFGTGPWSPLHF
- TRBJ1-1 few TRBV5-1 TGCGCCAGCGCCTTTGGGGCCGTGGACACTGAAGCTTTCTTT CASAFGAVDTEAFF
- TRBJ2-5 - TRBV6-1 TGTGCCAGCAGTGCTGGGGGCTTGAACCGAATCCAAGAGACCCAGTACTTC CASSAGGLNRIQETQYF
- TRBJ1-1 - TRBV4-1 TGCGCCAGCAGCCAAGAGGGGATAGGACAGAATAAGAACACTGAAGCTTTCTTT CASSQEGIGQNKNTEAFF